The 3 T cell receptor beta chains presented below share a single source sample, sequenced in a study of cytomegalovirus exposure and HLA in healthy donors. PCR amplification relied on 60 Vbeta primers (plus 13 Jbeta primers). Clones were read by immunoSEQ multiplex PCR, and TCRdb kept only the in-frame ones, dropping some. The repertoire holds 80,000 to 90,000 clones, with 65% to 85% as singletons. The specimen sequenced was PBMCs. These receptors all stem from a man aged 30 to 39 in good health and CMV-seronegative.

The chain joins TRBV7-2 to TRBJ2-1; no clear D. CDR1 and CDR2 (germline): SGHTA, FQGNSA. The CDR3 consists of 13 residues. Trimming removed 4 bases from V and 8 bases from J, with 12 bases in between. The CDR3 DNA sequence: TGTGCCAGCAGCTCTTACACCGCAGATGAGCAGTTCTTC. It encodes CASSSYTADEQFF. The complete variable domain, with remaining parts taken from reference TRBV7-2 and TRBJ2-1, reads GAGVSQSPSNKVTEKGKDVELRCDPISGHTALYWYRQSLGQGLEFLIYFQGNSAPDKSGLPSDRFSAERTGGSVSTLTIQRTQQEDSAVYLCASSSYTADEQFFGPGTRLTVL.

The chain joins TRBV19 to TRBJ1-2, with 7 bases that match TRBD1. Germline V gene data show CDR1 as LNHDA and CDR2 as SQIVND (reference sequence). The trim removed 2 bases at V and 7 bases at J, leaving 22 bases unmatched. CDR3 length equals 19 residues. The CDR3 loop reads CASSIPGQWDPPVGRGYTF. The CDR3 region has the DNA TGTGCCAGTAGTATACCGGGACAGTGGGATCCTCCGGTTGGCCGTGGCTACACCTTC.

This clone was counted a single time. V is TRBV7-3 and J is TRBJ1-2; 7 bases are shared with TRBD1. The CDR3 has 13 amino acids. Germline CDR1 is SGHTA and CDR2 is FQGTGA. Losses at the gene ends were 5 bases for V and 6 bases for J; bases not matched to a gene: 6. CDR3 in DNA: TGTGCCAGCAGCCCAGGGGGACCTGATGGCTACACCTTC. It encodes CASSPGGPDGYTF.